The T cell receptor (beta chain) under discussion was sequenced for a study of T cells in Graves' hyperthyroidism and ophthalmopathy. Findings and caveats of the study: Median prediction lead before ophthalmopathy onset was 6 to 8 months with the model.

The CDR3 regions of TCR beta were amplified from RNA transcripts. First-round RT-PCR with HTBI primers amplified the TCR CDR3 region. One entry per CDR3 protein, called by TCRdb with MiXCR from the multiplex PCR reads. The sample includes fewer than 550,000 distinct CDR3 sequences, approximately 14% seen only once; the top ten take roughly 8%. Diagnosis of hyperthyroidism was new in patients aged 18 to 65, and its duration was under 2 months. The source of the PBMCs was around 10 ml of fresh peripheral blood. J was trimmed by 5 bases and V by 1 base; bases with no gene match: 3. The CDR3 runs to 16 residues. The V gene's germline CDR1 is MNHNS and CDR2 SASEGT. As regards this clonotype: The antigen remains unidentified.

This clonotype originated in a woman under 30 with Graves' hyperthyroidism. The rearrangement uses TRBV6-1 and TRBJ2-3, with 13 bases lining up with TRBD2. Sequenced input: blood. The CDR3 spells CASSEGTSGGRDTQYF. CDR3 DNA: TGTGCCAGCAGTGAAGGGACTAGCGGGGGTAGAGATACGCAGTATTTT.